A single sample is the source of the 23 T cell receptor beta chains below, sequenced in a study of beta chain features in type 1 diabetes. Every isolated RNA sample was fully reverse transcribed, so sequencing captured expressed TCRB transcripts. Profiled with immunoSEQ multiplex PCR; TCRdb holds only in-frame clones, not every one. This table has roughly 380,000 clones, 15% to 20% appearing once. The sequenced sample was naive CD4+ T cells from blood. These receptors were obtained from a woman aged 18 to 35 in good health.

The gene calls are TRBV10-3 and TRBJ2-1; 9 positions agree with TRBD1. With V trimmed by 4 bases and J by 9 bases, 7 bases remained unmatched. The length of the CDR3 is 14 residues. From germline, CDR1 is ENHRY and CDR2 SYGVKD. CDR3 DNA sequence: TGTGCCATCAGTGGAAAGACAGGGGGATCTGAGCAGTTCTTC. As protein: CAISGKTGGSEQFF.

CDR3 amino acids: CASRDSVTGELFF. Written as DNA, the CDR3 is TGTGCCAGCCGGGACTCGGTCACCGGGGAGCTGTTTTTT. V is TRBV28 and J is TRBJ2-2, with D perhaps TRBD2 (6 bases). Germline lookup yields CDR1 MDHEN and CDR2 SYDVKM. The CDR3 is 13 residues long. The V end was cut by 8 bases, the J end by 4 bases, with 11 bases between.

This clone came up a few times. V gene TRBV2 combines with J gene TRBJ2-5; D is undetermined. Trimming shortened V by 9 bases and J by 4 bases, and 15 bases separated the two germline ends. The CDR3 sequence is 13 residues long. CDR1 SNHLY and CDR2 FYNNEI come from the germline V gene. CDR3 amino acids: CASTREFRETQYF. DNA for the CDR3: TGTGCCAGTACGAGAGAGTTCCGAGAGACCCAGTACTTC. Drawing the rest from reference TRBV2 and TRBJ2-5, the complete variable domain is EPEVTQTPSHQVTQMGQEVILRCVPISNHLYFYWYRQILGQKVEFLVSFYNNEISEKSEIFDDQFSVERPDGSNFTLKIRSTKLEDSAMYFCASTREFRETQYFGPGTRLLVL.

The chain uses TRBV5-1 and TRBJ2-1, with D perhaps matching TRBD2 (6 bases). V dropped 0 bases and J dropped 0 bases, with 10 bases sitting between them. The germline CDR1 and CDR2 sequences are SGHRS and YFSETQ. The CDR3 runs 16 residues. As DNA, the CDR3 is TGCGCCAGCAGCTTGGTGGGTAGCGGCTCCTACAATGAGCAGTTCTTC. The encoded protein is CASSLVGSGSYNEQFF.

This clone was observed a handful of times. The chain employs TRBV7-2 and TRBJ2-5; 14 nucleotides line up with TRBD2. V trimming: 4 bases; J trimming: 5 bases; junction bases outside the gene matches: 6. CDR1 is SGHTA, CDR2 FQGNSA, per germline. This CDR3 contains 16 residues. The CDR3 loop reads CASSSTSGGAHETQYF. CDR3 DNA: TGTGCCAGCAGCTCGACTAGCGGGGGGGCCCACGAGACCCAGTACTTC.

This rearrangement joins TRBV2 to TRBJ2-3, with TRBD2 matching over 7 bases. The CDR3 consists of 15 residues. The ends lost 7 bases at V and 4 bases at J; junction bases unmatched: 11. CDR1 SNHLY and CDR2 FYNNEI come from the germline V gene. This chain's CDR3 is CASIKEASGPDTQYF. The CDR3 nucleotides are TGTGCCAGCATTAAAGAGGCTAGCGGACCAGATACGCAGTATTTT.

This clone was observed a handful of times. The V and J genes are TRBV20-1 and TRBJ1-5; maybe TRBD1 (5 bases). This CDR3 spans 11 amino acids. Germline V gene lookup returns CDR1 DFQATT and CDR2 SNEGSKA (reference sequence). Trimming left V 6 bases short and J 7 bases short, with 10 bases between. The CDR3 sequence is CSAGAPQPQHF. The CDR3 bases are TGCAGTGCAGGGGCACCCCAGCCCCAGCATTTT.

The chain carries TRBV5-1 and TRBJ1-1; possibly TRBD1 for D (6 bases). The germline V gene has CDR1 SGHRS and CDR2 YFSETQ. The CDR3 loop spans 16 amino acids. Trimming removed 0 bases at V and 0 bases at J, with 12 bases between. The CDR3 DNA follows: TGCGCCAGCAGCTTGGCCCACGGACAGTTGAACACTGAAGCTTTCTTT. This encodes CASSLAHGQLNTEAFF. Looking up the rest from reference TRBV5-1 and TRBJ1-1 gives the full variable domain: KAGVTQTPRYLIKTRGQQVTLSCSPISGHRSVSWYQQTPGQGLQFLFEYFSETQRNKGNFPGRFSGRQFSNSRSEMNVSTLELGDSALYLCASSLAHGQLNTEAFFGQGTRLTVV.

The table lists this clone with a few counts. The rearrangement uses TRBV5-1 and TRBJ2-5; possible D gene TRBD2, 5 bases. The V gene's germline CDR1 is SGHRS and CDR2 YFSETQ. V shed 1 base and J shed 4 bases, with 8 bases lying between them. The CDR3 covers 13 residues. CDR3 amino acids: CASSLLARETQYF. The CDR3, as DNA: TGCGCCAGCAGCTTGTTAGCGCGAGAGACCCAGTACTTC.

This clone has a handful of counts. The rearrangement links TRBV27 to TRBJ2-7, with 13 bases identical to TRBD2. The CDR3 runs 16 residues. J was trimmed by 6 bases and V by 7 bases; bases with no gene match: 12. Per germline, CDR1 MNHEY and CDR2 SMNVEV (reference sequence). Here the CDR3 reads CASTEWTSGRVGEQYF. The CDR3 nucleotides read TGTGCCAGCACAGAATGGACTAGCGGGAGAGTCGGCGAGCAGTACTTC.

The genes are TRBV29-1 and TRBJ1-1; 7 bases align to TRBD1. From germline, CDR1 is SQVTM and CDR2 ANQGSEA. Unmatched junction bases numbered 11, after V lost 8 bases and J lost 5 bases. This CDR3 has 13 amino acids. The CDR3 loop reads CSILTGVWTEAFF. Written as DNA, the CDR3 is TGCAGCATCCTAACAGGGGTTTGGACTGAAGCTTTCTTT.

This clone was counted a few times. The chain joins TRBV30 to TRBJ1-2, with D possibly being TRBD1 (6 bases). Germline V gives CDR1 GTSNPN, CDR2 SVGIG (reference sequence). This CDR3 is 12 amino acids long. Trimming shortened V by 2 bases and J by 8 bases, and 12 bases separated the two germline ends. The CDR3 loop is CAWSPTGRGYTF. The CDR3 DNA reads TGTGCCTGGAGTCCGACAGGACGAGGCTACACCTTC.

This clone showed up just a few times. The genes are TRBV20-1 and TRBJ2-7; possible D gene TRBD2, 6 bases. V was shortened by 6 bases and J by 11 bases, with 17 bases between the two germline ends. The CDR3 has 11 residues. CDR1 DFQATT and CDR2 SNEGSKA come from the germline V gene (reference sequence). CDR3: CSAQVRDWKYF. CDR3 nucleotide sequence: TGCAGTGCCCAGGTCAGGGACTGGAAGTACTTC.

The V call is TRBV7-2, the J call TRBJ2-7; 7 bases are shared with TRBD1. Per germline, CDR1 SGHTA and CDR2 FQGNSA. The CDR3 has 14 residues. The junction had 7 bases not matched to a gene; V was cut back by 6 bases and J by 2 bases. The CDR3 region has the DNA TGTGCCAGCAGTTCTAGAGGACAGGCCTACGAGCAGTACTTC. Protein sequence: CASSSRGQAYEQYF.

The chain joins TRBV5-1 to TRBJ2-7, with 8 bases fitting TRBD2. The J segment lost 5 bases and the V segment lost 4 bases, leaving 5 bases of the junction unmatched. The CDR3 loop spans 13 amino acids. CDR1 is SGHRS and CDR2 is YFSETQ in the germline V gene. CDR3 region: CASSPGGADEQYF. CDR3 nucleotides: TGCGCCAGCAGCCCCGGGGGGGCGGACGAGCAGTACTTC.

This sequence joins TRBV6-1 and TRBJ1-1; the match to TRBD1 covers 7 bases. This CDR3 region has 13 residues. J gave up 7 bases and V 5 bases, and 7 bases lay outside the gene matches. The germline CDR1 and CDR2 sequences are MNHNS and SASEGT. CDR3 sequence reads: CASSMDRTGEAFF. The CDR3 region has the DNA TGTGCCAGCAGTATGGACAGGACCGGTGAAGCTTTCTTT.

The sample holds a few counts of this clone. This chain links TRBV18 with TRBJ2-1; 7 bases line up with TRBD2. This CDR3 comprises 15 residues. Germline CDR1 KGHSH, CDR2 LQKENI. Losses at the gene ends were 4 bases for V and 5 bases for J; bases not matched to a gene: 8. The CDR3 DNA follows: TGTGCCAGCTCACGGTCGGCTAGCGGAGACAATGAGCAGTTCTTC. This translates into CASSRSASGDNEQFF.

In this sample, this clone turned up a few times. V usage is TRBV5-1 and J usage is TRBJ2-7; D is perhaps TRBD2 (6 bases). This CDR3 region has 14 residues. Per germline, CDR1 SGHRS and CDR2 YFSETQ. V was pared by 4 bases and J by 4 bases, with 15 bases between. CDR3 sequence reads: CASSPGLLSYEQYF. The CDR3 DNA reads TGCGCCAGCAGCCCGGGACTCCTTAGTTACGAGCAGTACTTC.

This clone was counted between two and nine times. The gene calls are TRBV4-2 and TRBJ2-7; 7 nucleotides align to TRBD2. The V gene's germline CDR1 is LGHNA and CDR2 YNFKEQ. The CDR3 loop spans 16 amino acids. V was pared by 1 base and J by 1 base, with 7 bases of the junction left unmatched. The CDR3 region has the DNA TGTGCCAGCAGCCAAGCGCAAACTAGCGCGTCCTACGAGCAGTACTTC. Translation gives CASSQAQTSASYEQYF.

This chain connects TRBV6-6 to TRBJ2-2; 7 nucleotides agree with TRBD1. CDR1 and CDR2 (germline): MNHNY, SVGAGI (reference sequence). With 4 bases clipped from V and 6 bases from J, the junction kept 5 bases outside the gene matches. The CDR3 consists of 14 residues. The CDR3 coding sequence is TGTGCCAGCAGTTCCACAGGGGTCGCCGGGGAGCTGTTTTTT. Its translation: CASSSTGVAGELFF.

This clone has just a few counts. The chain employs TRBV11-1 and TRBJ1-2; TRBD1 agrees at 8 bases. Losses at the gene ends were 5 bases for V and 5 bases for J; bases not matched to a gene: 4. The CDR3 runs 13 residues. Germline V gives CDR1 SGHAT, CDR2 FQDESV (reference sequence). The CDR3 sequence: CASSPDRGYGYTF. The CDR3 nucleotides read TGTGCCAGCAGCCCCGACAGGGGTTATGGCTACACCTTC.

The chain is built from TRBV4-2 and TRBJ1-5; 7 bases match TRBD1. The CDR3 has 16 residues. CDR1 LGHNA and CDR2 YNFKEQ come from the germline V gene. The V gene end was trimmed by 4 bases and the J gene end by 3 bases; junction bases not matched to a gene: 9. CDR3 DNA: TGTGCCAGCAGCCTACAGGGGAGAAGGAACAATCAGCCCCAGCATTTT. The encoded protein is CASSLQGRRNNQPQHF.

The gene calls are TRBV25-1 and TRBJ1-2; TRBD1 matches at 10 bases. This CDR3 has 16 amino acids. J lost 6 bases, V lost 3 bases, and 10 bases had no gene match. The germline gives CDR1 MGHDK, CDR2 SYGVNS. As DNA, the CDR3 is TGTGCCAGCAGTGAGCCGGGACAGGGGATCGTCGATGGCTACACCTTC. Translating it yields CASSEPGQGIVDGYTF.